The 6 T cell receptor beta chains below all came from one sample that was sequenced in a study of cytomegalovirus exposure and HLA in healthy donors. PCR amplification relied on 60 Vbeta primers (plus 13 Jbeta primers). The protocol was immunoSEQ multiplex PCR, while the TCRdb copy is restricted to in-frame clones and leaves out a portion. Among under 150,000 clones listed, roughly 9% were seen once. Sequences were obtained from PBMCs. All receptors come from a woman aged 35 to 49 in good health and CMV-seropositive.

This chain uses TRBV4-1 with TRBJ1-2, with 7 bases fitting TRBD1. Germline V gives CDR1 MGHRA, CDR2 YSYEKL. Trimming removed 0 bases from V and 1 base from J; junction bases left unmatched: 5. The CDR3 has 16 amino acids. The DNA for the CDR3 is TGCGCCAGCAGCCAAGACCGAGACAGGGATAACTATGGCTACACCTTC. It is translated as CASSQDRDRDNYGYTF.

The chain combines TRBV5-1 with TRBJ2-3, with D perhaps matching TRBD2 (5 bases). The CDR3 has 11 amino acids. V was trimmed by 7 bases and J by 5 bases, leaving 8 bases between them. Germline V gene sequence: CDR1 SGHRS, CDR2 YFSETQ. The CDR3 loop reads CASESGDTQYF. CDR3 nucleotide sequence: TGCGCCAGCGAAAGCGGAGATACGCAGTATTTT.

This clone was seen ten or more times. The chain carries TRBV7-7 and TRBJ2-5; maybe TRBD1 (5 bases). Trimming stripped 4 bases from V and 4 bases from J, with 13 bases between. Germline V gives CDR1 SSHAT, CDR2 FNYEAQ (reference sequence). The CDR3 runs 14 residues. This chain's CDR3 is CASSSPGSGETQYF. The CDR3 nucleotides are TGTGCCAGCAGCTCCCCAGGGTCGGGAGAGACCCAGTACTTC.

This clone was observed a handful of times. The J gene is TRBJ2-1, the V gene TRBV4-3; 11 bases match TRBD2. CDR1 and CDR2 from the germline V gene are LGHNA and YSLEER. CDR3 length: 15 amino acids. Trimming at V came to 0 bases and at J to 12 bases, leaving 7 bases not matched to a gene. The CDR3 reads CASSQDAQLAGVQFF. The CDR3 DNA is TGCGCCAGCAGCCAAGATGCCCAACTAGCGGGGGTGCAGTTCTTC.

The CDR3 DNA reads TGTGCCAGTAGTAACTGGACAGGGGAAGGCTACACCTTC. Amino acids: CASSNWTGEGYTF. This sequence joins TRBV19 and TRBJ1-2, with 9 nucleotides matching TRBD1. The CDR3 sequence is 13 residues long. The trim removed 4 bases at V and 8 bases at J, leaving 5 bases unmatched. Germline CDR1 LNHDA, CDR2 SQIVND (reference sequence).

The chain has TRBV20-1 and TRBJ1-2, with unresolved D. The V and J ends lost 2 bases and 8 bases respectively, with 9 bases between them. The CDR3 runs to 11 residues. CDR1 is DFQATT, CDR2 SNEGSKA, per germline (reference sequence). The CDR3 loop is CSARKAEGYTF. CDR3 coding DNA: TGCAGTGCTAGAAAGGCGGAAGGCTACACCTTC.